This T cell receptor beta chain was documented in a study of T cell repertoires in cytomegalovirus infection. About the study: Both CMV infection and a matching HLA type were indicated by public TCR beta signatures.

For this clonotype: Antigen specificity is unknown.

The germline V gene encodes CDR1 KGHSH and CDR2 LQKENI. Trimming took 0 bases from V and 0 from J, leaving 12 bases between them. The CDR3 covers 16 residues. General observations from the study: Identification of carriers of CMV plus the relevant HLA was achieved through cumulative public TCR beta family frequency. HLA-C-restricted, CMV-specific TCR beta clonotypes were dominant ex vivo.

TCRdb processed the reads anew with MiXCR; each CDR3 protein has one entry. The sample lists approximately 140,000 distinct CDR3 sequences, 5% to 6.5% seen once, with about a sixth in the top ten. The TCR comes from a human donor in good health (CMV status not recorded). Some clones in this sample may be carry-over from other donors' samples. The gene calls are TRBV18 and TRBJ2-7, with D perhaps TRBD1 (6 bases). The sample taken for sequencing was PBMCs. The CDR3 here is CASSPPGDIRSYEQYF. The CDR3 nucleotides are TGTGCCAGCTCACCACCGGGGGACATTCGCTCCTACGAGCAGTACTTC.